This is a list of T cell receptor beta chains from one sample in a study of T cell responses to AZD1222 COVID-19 vaccine. Repertoires were generated with immunoSEQ multiplex PCR, while TCRdb's copy carries only in-frame clones and drops some. The data show over 110,000 clones, roughly 90% seen once. Specimen: peripheral blood, collected 28 days after the second AZD1222 dose. The receptors come from an adult who received the AZD1222 COVID-19 vaccine. The CDR3 runs from the conserved cysteine through the conserved F or W. Fields, in order: clone size, D gene, J gene, V gene, CDR3 protein, CDR3 DNA. A D gene is named only where the DNA matches it firmly. Clone sizes are given selectively: once, few, many, or a class where the clone is expanded.

>.|.|TRBJ1-2|TRBV29-1
CSVDTGEGYGYTF
TGCAGCGTTGATACAGGCGAAGGGTATGGCTACACCTTC
>.|.|TRBJ2-5|TRBV5-8
CASSFGIGEKTQYF
TGTGCCAGCAGCTTCGGGATAGGCGAGAAGACCCAGTACTTC
>.|TRBD1|TRBJ1-6|TRBV5-1
CASSSGQGASYNSPLHF
TGCGCCAGCAGCTCGGGACAGGGGGCCTCCTATAATTCACCCCTCCACTTT
>.|TRBD2|TRBJ2-1|TRBV7-6
CASSLTEREDSYNEQFF
TGTGCCAGCAGCCTGACGGAGCGGGAGGACTCCTACAATGAGCAGTTCTTC
>.|TRBD1|TRBJ1-1|TRBV5-6
CASSVTGTGASAFF
TGTGCCAGCAGCGTAACCGGGACAGGGGCTTCAGCTTTCTTT
>.|TRBD1|TRBJ2-6|TRBV13
CASSPRTGGVGANVLTF
TGTGCCAGCAGTCCTAGGACAGGGGGCGTTGGGGCCAACGTCCTGACTTTC
>once|.|TRBJ2-1|TRBV10-3
CAISEGTVYNEQFF
TGTGCCATCAGCGAAGGGACTGTTTACAATGAGCAGTTCTTC
>.|TRBD1|TRBJ2-2|TRBV28
CASSLGGSGTGELFF
TGTGCCAGCAGTCTAGGGGGCTCGGGCACCGGGGAGCTGTTTTTT
>.|.|TRBJ1-3|TRBV7-8
CASSLGRANTIYF
TGTGCCAGCAGCTTGGGTAGGGCAAACACCATATATTTT
>.|.|TRBJ2-2|TRBV15
CATSRGGQFAGELFF
TGTGCCACCAGCAGAGGGGGGCAGTTTGCCGGGGAGCTGTTTTTT
>once|.|TRBJ2-1|TRBV11-2
CASSWGTRVGPPDNEQFF
TGTGCCAGCAGCTGGGGGACAAGAGTTGGTCCCCCAGACAATGAGCAGTTCTTC
>.|.|TRBJ1-6|TRBV18
CASSPLEQGPYPTNGPLHF
TGTGCCAGCTCCCCGCTTGAGCAGGGACCATATCCCACGAATGGGCCCCTCCACTTT
>.|.|TRBJ1-2|TRBV9
CASSASGTINLDRRYGYTF
TGTGCCAGCAGCGCCTCCGGGACAATTAATTTGGACCGTCGCTATGGCTACACCTTC
>.|TRBD1|TRBJ1-1|TRBV19
CASSLMTGRTEAFF
TGTGCCAGTAGTCTGATGACAGGGCGCACTGAAGCTTTCTTT
>.|.|TRBJ2-1|TRBV19
CASNSDSSYNEQFF
TGTGCCAGTAACTCGGACAGCTCTTACAATGAGCAGTTCTTC
>.|.|TRBJ1-5|TRBV10-2
CASREGQSNQPQHF
TGCGCCAGCAGAGAAGGACAGTCCAATCAGCCCCAGCATTTT
>.|TRBD1|TRBJ2-7|TRBV28
CASSFAGQGALEQYF
TGTGCCAGCAGTTTCGCGGGACAGGGGGCTCTGGAGCAGTACTTC
>.|.|TRBJ1-2|TRBV29-1
CSVDTGLYYGYTF
TGCAGCGTTGACACAGGACTTTACTATGGCTACACCTTC
>.|.|TRBJ1-1|TRBV21-1
CASSRQGTEAFF
TGTGCCAGCAGCCGCCAGGGCACTGAAGCTTTCTTT
>.|.|TRBJ1-5|TRBV28
CASSLINQPQHF
TGTGCCAGCAGTTTAATAAATCAGCCCCAGCATTTT
>.|.|TRBJ1-5|TRBV29-1
CSVGQDNSNQPQHF
TGCAGCGTTGGGCAGGACAATAGCAATCAGCCCCAGCATTTT
>.|TRBD1|TRBJ1-2|TRBV9
CASSVNPGQGTTNYGYTF
TGTGCCAGCAGCGTAAACCCGGGACAGGGGACGACTAACTATGGCTACACCTTC
>.|.|TRBJ1-4|TRBV28
CASSLGGVGEKLFF
TGTGCCAGCAGTTTAGGGGGGGTCGGTGAAAAACTGTTTTTT
>once|.|TRBJ1-3|TRBV10-3
CAISEGGQLGNTIYF
TGTGCCATCAGTGAGGGCGGACAGTTAGGAAACACCATATATTTT
>once|TRBD1|TRBJ2-4|TRBV24-1
CATSAAGTGGQNIQYF
TGTGCCACCAGTGCAGCCGGGACAGGGGGACAAAACATTCAGTACTTC
>.|TRBD1|TRBJ1-5|TRBV19
CASRGTGGFGNQPQHF
TGTGCCTCAAGGGGAACAGGGGGATTTGGCAATCAGCCCCAGCATTTT
>.|.|TRBJ2-2|TRBV7-8
CASSLVDPPRAGELFF
TGTGCCAGCAGCTTAGTGGACCCGCCGAGGGCCGGGGAGCTGTTTTTT
>once|TRBD1|TRBJ2-5|TRBV2
CASRGQVQETQYF
TGTGCCAGCAGAGGACAGGTCCAAGAGACCCAGTACTTC
>once|.|TRBJ2-5|TRBV5-8
CASSLWEKETQYF
TGTGCCAGCAGCCTCTGGGAGAAAGAGACCCAGTACTTC
>.|.|TRBJ1-1|TRBV11-1
CASSLGWGKNTEAFF
TGTGCCAGCAGCTTAGGATGGGGGAAGAACACTGAAGCTTTCTTT
>.|.|TRBJ2-2|TRBV7-8
CASSPKGIAGELFF
TGTGCCAGCAGCCCGAAGGGGATCGCCGGGGAGCTGTTTTTT
>once|.|TRBJ1-1|TRBV28
CASLRLPGSEAFF
TGTGCCAGTCTCAGGCTACCGGGCTCTGAAGCTTTCTTT
>.|.|TRBJ1-1|TRBV28
CASRILVGGWGAFF
TGTGCCAGCAGGATACTTGTCGGGGGGTGGGGAGCTTTCTTT
>.|.|TRBJ2-3|TRBV4-3
CASSRGLQNTDTQYF
TGCGCCAGCAGCCGTGGGCTACAGAACACAGATACGCAGTATTTT
>.|TRBD1|TRBJ1-5|TRBV6-5
CASRTGNQPQHF
TGTGCCAGCAGGACAGGGAATCAGCCCCAGCATTTT
>.|TRBD1|TRBJ1-1|TRBV3-1/TRBV3-2
CASSLQQGALSTFF
TGTGCCAGCAGCCTTCAACAGGGGGCGCTTTCGACTTTCTTT
>once|.|TRBJ1-4|TRBV10-3
CAISFRVSEKLFF
TGTGCCATCAGCTTCAGGGTATCTGAAAAACTGTTTTTT
>once|.|TRBJ2-2|TRBV27
CASSPLSTNTGELFF
TGTGCCAGCAGTCCCCTTTCCACGAACACCGGGGAGCTGTTTTTT
>.|.|TRBJ2-7|TRBV5-8
CASSFRSYEQYF
TGTGCCAGCAGCTTCAGGTCCTACGAGCAGTACTTC
>.|.|TRBJ1-5|TRBV28
CASSLSKGSGNQPQHF
TGTGCCAGCAGTTTATCGAAGGGCTCGGGCAATCAGCCCCAGCATTTT
>.|TRBD1|TRBJ1-4|TRBV6-2/TRBV6-3
CASSHGQGPFNEKLFF
TGTGCCAGCAGCCATGGACAGGGCCCGTTTAATGAAAAACTGTTTTTT
>.|TRBD2|TRBJ2-3|TRBV5-1
CASSSGGVVTDTQYF
TGCGCCAGCAGCAGCGGGGGGGTCGTCACAGATACGCAGTATTTT
>.|.|TRBJ1-1|TRBV5-4
CASSPAGNHLQAFF
TGTGCCAGCAGCCCGGCGGGGAACCACCTCCAAGCTTTCTTT
>.|.|TRBJ1-4|TRBV7-2
CASSQGVNEKLFF
TGTGCCAGCAGCCAAGGGGTGAATGAAAAACTGTTTTTT
>.|.|TRBJ2-1|TRBV12-5
CASGLDAVGEQFF
TGTGCTAGTGGCCTCGACGCCGTGGGTGAGCAGTTCTTC
>.|.|TRBJ2-1|TRBV28
CASTQAGARSYNEQFF
TGTGCCAGCACCCAAGCAGGGGCCAGATCCTACAATGAGCAGTTCTTC
>.|.|TRBJ1-1|TRBV28
CASRMNTEAFF
TGTGCCAGCAGGATGAACACTGAAGCTTTCTTT
>.|TRBD1|TRBJ2-7|TRBV7-2
CASSLGRTGTGTPYEQYF
TGTGCCAGCAGCTTAGGGCGTACCGGGACAGGGACCCCCTACGAGCAGTACTTC
>once|TRBD2|TRBJ2-1|TRBV18
CASSPTTRLAGNQDEQFF
TGTGCCAGCTCACCGACTACTAGACTAGCGGGGAATCAAGATGAGCAGTTCTTC
>few|TRBD1|TRBJ1-5|TRBV18
CASSPPGQRNQPQHF
TGTGCCAGCTCACCACCGGGACAGCGGAATCAGCCCCAGCATTTT
>.|TRBD1|TRBJ2-5|TRBV29-1
CSVERTGETQYF
TGCAGCGTTGAACGGACAGGGGAGACCCAGTACTTC
>.|.|TRBJ1-3|TRBV19
CASSGGRIFSGNTIYF
TGTGCCAGTAGTGGAGGACGGATTTTCTCTGGAAACACCATATATTTT
>.|TRBD1|TRBJ1-2|TRBV7-9
CASSLADRGPIF
TGTGCCAGCAGCTTAGCGGACAGGGGGCCCATTTTC
>.|TRBD2|TRBJ2-3|TRBV2
CASSDTAGEGDTQYF
TGTGCCAGCAGTGACACAGCGGGAGAGGGGGATACGCAGTATTTT
>.|.|TRBJ2-2|TRBV27
CASSLWRGRRNTGELFF
TGTGCCAGCAGTTTATGGAGGGGGCGCAGGAACACCGGGGAGCTGTTTTTT